The next 19 T cell receptor beta chains were all read from a single sample in a study of blood T cell repertoires in COVID-19 (dated by TCRdb to the early 2020s). The receptor library was made with the immunoSEQ multiplex PCR assay. Sourced from immuneACCESS, this table was stored by TCRdb with only in-frame sequences that have V and J called. A share of the clones is absent; for the studies checked, an unresolved V gene accounts for under half, and the remainder has no known explanation. This sample is represented by some 220,000 clones; roughly 91% of them were singletons. The ten top clones hold 0.83% of the sample. The sequencing input was peripheral blood. The source is a young man with COVID-19, enrolled during active disease.

V usage is TRBV11-2 and J usage is TRBJ2-1; maybe TRBD2 (5 bases). V lost 5 bases to trimming and J lost 12 bases, with 14 bases between them. Germline loops: CDR1 SGHAT, CDR2 FQNNGV. This CDR3 is 12 amino acids long. This chain's CDR3 is CASSPRGPGQFF. The CDR3 bases are TGTGCCAGCAGCCCCCGAGGGCCGGGGCAGTTCTTC.

The chain recombines TRBV5-1 with TRBJ2-1; 8 bases agree with TRBD1. Germline values: CDR1 SGHRS, CDR2 YFSETQ. This CDR3 spans 17 amino acids. The J segment lost 4 bases and the V segment lost 4 bases, leaving 13 bases of the junction unmatched. The CDR3 spells CASSLTFGQGDYNEQFF. CDR3 sequence (DNA): TGCGCCAGCAGCCTGACTTTTGGACAGGGCGATTACAATGAGCAGTTCTTC.

V and J are TRBV6-5 and TRBJ2-1, with unresolved D. Per the germline V gene, CDR1 is MNHEY and CDR2 is SVGAGI. This CDR3 contains 13 residues. The ends were cut back, 5 bases at V and 6 bases at J, with 11 bases in the middle. This chain's CDR3 is CASSRPQVNEQFF. The CDR3 DNA is TGTGCCAGCAGTCGCCCCCAGGTCAATGAGCAGTTCTTC.

The V gene is TRBV6-6, the J gene TRBJ1-1, with D unclear. This CDR3 is built from 15 residues. Germline V gives CDR1 MNHNY, CDR2 SVGAGI (reference sequence). V was pared by 0 bases and J by 1 base, with 9 bases between. This CDR3 reads CASSYSLEKNTEAFF. CDR3 DNA: TGTGCCAGCAGTTACTCGCTAGAGAAGAACACTGAAGCTTTCTTT.

This clone was detected a few times. At one of its ends the junction is not consistent with the germline gene, which may arise from a read error. CDR3 in amino acids: CASGLAFDSSYEQYF. The CDR3 DNA reads as TGTGCTAGTGGGTTGGCGTTCGACAGCTCCTACGAGCAGTACTTC. The rearrangement links TRBV12-5 to TRBJ2-7; D possibly corresponds to TRBD1 (5 bases). The CDR3 length is 15 residues. Germline-derived CDR1 and CDR2 are LGHNT and FRNRAP.

The chain employs TRBV18 and TRBJ1-3; 9 bases line up with TRBD1. CDR1 is KGHSH and CDR2 is LQKENI in the germline V gene. The CDR3 sequence is 16 residues long. The V gene end was trimmed by 3 bases and the J gene end by 2 bases; junction bases not matched to a gene: 5. In nucleotides, the CDR3 is TGTGCCAGCTCACCCACAGGGGGCACCACTGGAAACACCATATATTTT. It encodes CASSPTGGTTGNTIYF.

The V gene is TRBV6-1, the J gene TRBJ1-5; 7 nucleotides agree with TRBD1. The V and J ends lost 1 base and 7 bases, in that order; junction bases with no gene match: 4. Germline CDR1 reads MNHNS; CDR2 reads SASEGT. There are 14 residues in the CDR3. The DNA of the CDR3 is TGTGCCAGCAGTGAAGTATCAGGGGGGCAGCCCCAGCATTTT. Translated, it gives CASSEVSGGQPQHF.

V gene TRBV5-3 combines with J gene TRBJ1-1; D gene ambiguous. TRBV5-3 is an ORF; its function is uncertain. Trimming cost V 2 bases and J 0 bases, with 8 bases left between them. There are 14 residues in the CDR3. The chain's CDR3 is CARSFLRVNTEAFF. CDR3 DNA: TGTGCCAGAAGCTTTCTGAGGGTGAACACTGAAGCTTTCTTT.

The V gene is TRBV18, the J gene TRBJ1-4, with unresolved D. The germline gives CDR1 KGHSH, CDR2 LQKENI. Deletions cut 3 bases from V and 0 bases from J, with 17 bases between. This CDR3 comprises 18 residues. The CDR3: CASSPHQLGRSTNEKLFF. The CDR3 DNA follows: TGTGCCAGCTCACCGCACCAACTAGGACGGTCAACTAATGAAAAACTGTTTTTT.

The chain links TRBV11-2 to TRBJ1-1, with a weak D call TRBD1 (6 bases). Between the trimmed V and J ends, which lost 6 bases and 1 base, there was a span of 21 bases. The CDR3 runs to 17 residues. The germline V gene has CDR1 SGHAT and CDR2 FQNNGV. The CDR3 sequence: CASSPRRGAGANTEAFF. Here the CDR3 DNA reads TGTGCCAGCAGTCCAAGACGGGGGGCCGGGGCGAACACTGAAGCTTTCTTT.

J is TRBJ2-5 and V is TRBV19; a possible D gene is TRBD2 (6 bases). Germline CDR1 reads LNHDA; CDR2 reads SQIVND (reference sequence). The CDR3 is made up of 15 amino acids. Trimming removed 5 bases at V and 2 bases at J, with 15 bases between. CDR3 loop: CASSPRGGIQETQYF. CDR3 in DNA: TGTGCCAGTAGTCCCCGTGGGGGGATACAAGAGACCCAGTACTTC.

V gene TRBV6-5 combines with J gene TRBJ1-4, with TRBD1 identical over 7 bases. The CDR3 totals 14 residues. V dropped 6 bases and J dropped 5; count of bases not matched to a gene: 6. The germline V gene encodes CDR1 MNHEY and CDR2 SVGAGI. CDR3 sequence reads: CASRPGQTNEKLFF. The CDR3 DNA sequence: TGTGCCAGCAGGCCGGGACAGACGAATGAAAAACTGTTTTTT.

The rearrangement links TRBV12-3 or TRBV12-4 to TRBJ2-5, with a possible D match to TRBD2 (6 bases). V was pared by 6 bases and J by 5 bases, with 13 bases between. This CDR3 contains 13 residues. The CDR3: CASSWRERETQYF. Here the CDR3 DNA reads TGTGCCAGCAGCTGGCGGGAAAGGGAGACCCAGTACTTC.

This chain links TRBV6-4 with TRBJ2-3, with 10 positions matching TRBD2. Trimming at V came to 0 bases and at J to 3 bases, leaving 3 bases not matched to a gene. CDR1 and CDR2 (germline): MRHNA, SNTAGT. This CDR3 has 16 residues. DNA for the CDR3: TGTGCCAGCAGTGACTCAGCGGGGGGGCCGACAGATACGCAGTATTTT. It translates to CASSDSAGGPTDTQYF.

In this sample, this clone turned up a few times. The genes are TRBV12-5 and TRBJ2-6; weak D call: TRBD2 (6 bases). The CDR3 length is 20 residues. CDR1 and CDR2 from the germline V gene are LGHNT and FRNRAP. V lost 1 base, J lost 0 bases, and 19 bases lay in between. The CDR3 DNA sequence: TGTGCTAGTGGTTTGGCAAGGGGAGGCGTCGGCAACTCTGGGGCCAACGTCCTGACTTTC. It specifies CASGLARGGVGNSGANVLTF.

This chain connects TRBV4-2 to TRBJ1-2; D remains ambiguous. The length of the CDR3 is 15 residues. V was clipped by 0 bases and J by 1 base, with 9 bases between them. Germline V gene data show CDR1 as LGHNA and CDR2 as YNFKEQ. The CDR3 spells CASSQDLQSNYGYTF. The DNA of the CDR3 is TGTGCCAGCAGCCAAGATCTACAGAGTAACTATGGCTACACCTTC.

V usage is TRBV6-5 and J usage is TRBJ2-7, with TRBD1 matching 9 bases. J lost 0 bases, V lost 4 bases, and 4 bases had no gene match. The CDR3 has 15 residues. Germline CDR1 reads MNHEY; CDR2 reads SVGAGI. The CDR3 DNA sequence: TGTGCCAGCAGTTTGGGACAGGGCCCCTCCTACGAGCAGTACTTC. This encodes CASSLGQGPSYEQYF.

V is TRBV29-1 and J is TRBJ1-1; TRBD1 agrees at 7 bases. The CDR3 length is 13 residues. The J segment lost 0 bases and the V segment lost 5 bases, leaving 3 bases of the junction unmatched. Germline CDR1 reads SQVTM; CDR2 reads ANQGSEA. CDR3 DNA: TGCAGCGTTTCGGACAGGTTGAACACTGAAGCTTTCTTT. This codes for CSVSDRLNTEAFF. Looking up the rest from reference TRBV29-1 and TRBJ1-1 gives the full variable domain: SAVISQKPSRDICQRGTSLTIQCQVDSQVTMMFWYRQQPGQSLTLIATANQGSEATYESGFVIDKFPISRPNLTFSTLTVSNMSPEDSSIYLCSVSDRLNTEAFFGQGTRLTVV.

This chain uses TRBV3-1 (or the pseudogene TRBV3-2) with TRBJ2-7; TRBD1 might be the D (5 bases). The CDR3 covers 14 residues. The V gene lost 4 bases and the J gene lost 1 base, with 11 bases spanning the gap. Germline CDR1 is LGHDT and CDR2 is YNNKEL (reference sequence). CDR3 in DNA: TGTGCCAGCAGCCCCCAGGGTAGTTCCTACGAGCAGTACTTC. Amino acid sequence: CASSPQGSSYEQYF.